The 3 T cell receptor beta chains below come from one sample, sequenced in a study of regulatory T cells in long-lasting Graves disease. Libraries of TCR beta came from iRepertoire HTBI primers plus Arm-PCR of CDR3 regions. Each CDR3 protein is one row after TCRdb ran MiXCR on the multiplex PCR reads. This table has hundreds of thousands of distinct CDR3 sequences, approximately 15% appearing once. Time point here: newly diagnosed GD, antithyroid drugs for less than 3 months. From RNA extracted from PBMCs, the TCR library was made. These records were also assigned to another study, of T cells in Graves' hyperthyroidism and ophthalmopathy.

The input for sequencing was peripheral blood mononuclear cells (PBMCs), taken at new diagnosis, from a patient treated with antithyroid drugs. These TCRs come from a man between 25 and 39 years old with Graves disease.

The chain recombines TRBV7-9 with TRBJ2-7, with D possibly matching TRBD2 (5 bases). The germline V gene has CDR1 SEHNR and CDR2 FQNEAQ (reference sequence). Trimming took off 4 bases at V and 3 bases at J, with 10 bases between the two ends. The CDR3 is 13 amino acids. In nucleotides, the CDR3 is TGTGCCAGCAGCTGGACTGCCGACTACGAGCAGTACTTC. Protein product: CASSWTADYEQYF. Looking up the rest from reference TRBV7-9 and TRBJ2-7 gives the full variable domain: DTGVSQNPRHKITKRGQNVTFRCDPISEHNRLYWYRQTLGQGPEFLTYFQNEAQLEKSRLLSDRFSAERPKGSFSTLEIQRTEQGDSAMYLCASSWTADYEQYFGPGTRLTVT.

The V gene is TRBV19, the J gene TRBJ2-7; 8 positions agree with TRBD1. From germline, CDR1 is LNHDA and CDR2 SQIVND (reference sequence). The CDR3 totals 15 residues. The ends lost 2 bases at V and 3 bases at J; junction bases unmatched: 6. The CDR3 nucleotides read TGTGCCAGTAGTATAAGGGGACAGGCAGACTACGAGCAGTACTTC. It encodes CASSIRGQADYEQYF.

There are many counts of this clonotype. The CDR3 sequence: CASSFSGIAGRNEQFF. The CDR3 DNA reads TGTGCCAGCAGCTTTTCGGGAATAGCGGGACGGAATGAGCAGTTCTTC. The rearrangement joins TRBV11-2 to TRBJ2-1, with TRBD2 identical over 8 bases. The CDR3 runs to 16 residues. Germline V gives CDR1 SGHAT, CDR2 FQNNGV. The V gene end was trimmed by 3 bases and the J gene end by 7 bases; junction bases not matched to a gene: 11.